This is a list of T cell receptor beta chains from one sample in a study of cytomegalovirus exposure and HLA in healthy donors. Using immunoSEQ multiplex PCR, the repertoire was profiled, and TCRdb retains in-frame clones only, with some absent. This sample has under 140,000 clones, with about 86% found just once. Sequenced: PBMCs. These receptor sequences come from a man in his forties in good health and CMV-seronegative. Each CDR3 is given with its conserved first and last residue. A D gene is named only where the DNA matches it firmly.

TRBJ2-3 NA TRBV29-1 CSVAPSRGTDTQYF
TRBJ1-1 NA TRBV7-2 CASSLNDRMNTEAFF
TRBJ2-4 NA TRBV2 CASSEEQKRAKNIQYF
TRBJ1-2 NA TRBV5-6 CASSQTANYGYTF
TRBJ2-1 NA TRBV7-9 CASSTAAGYNEQFF
TRBJ2-3 NA TRBV4-1 CASSRGPGALDTQYF
TRBJ1-1 TRBD1 TRBV28 CASSLGARGKAFF
TRBJ1-1 NA TRBV13 CASSQALNRARFRDTEAFF
TRBJ2-7 NA TRBV28 CASSLWGRGNEQYF
TRBJ2-7 NA TRBV29-1 CSVTNGRGREEQYF
TRBJ2-7 NA TRBV19 CASTPTASSYEQYF
TRBJ1-1 NA TRBV29-1 CSAASDNTEAFF
TRBJ1-2 TRBD1 TRBV25-1 CASSVGGQGGTVYGYTF
TRBJ2-3 NA TRBV19 CASNDGGPARTQYF
TRBJ1-1 NA TRBV9 CASSVEGWGGMDEAFF
TRBJ2-7 TRBD1 TRBV27 CASSKDRGPYEQYF
TRBJ2-1 TRBD1 TRBV5-1 CASSLAQGGEQFF
TRBJ1-2 TRBD1 TRBV5-6 CASSRDRGQNYGYTF
TRBJ2-2 TRBD2 TRBV25-1 CASSGGLNTGELFF
TRBJ2-3 NA TRBV29-1 CSVEDLGTGFNTDTQYF
TRBJ1-1 NA TRBV5-6 CASLRSNTEAFF
TRBJ1-6 NA TRBV6-5 CASSYILLALHF
TRBJ2-7 TRBD1 TRBV29-1 CSVEAGDRGRPYEQYF
TRBJ2-6 NA TRBV6-6 CASSYPRGPGANVLTF
TRBJ1-2 NA TRBV29-1 CSVGEDANPGTGYTF
TRBJ2-3 NA TRBV9 CASSVRTGTDTQYF
TRBJ2-5 TRBD1 TRBV2 CASSEVRTGSETQYF
TRBJ1-1 NA TRBV6-5 CASSEGTEAFF
TRBJ2-7 TRBD2 TRBV5-1 CASSLSGAGVSESYEQYF
TRBJ2-3 TRBD2 TRBV5-4 CASTTLAGGLATQYF
TRBJ2-7 NA TRBV30 CAWRVYGYEQYF
TRBJ1-1 NA TRBV5-1 CASSQGSGASAEAFF
TRBJ1-1 NA TRBV6-5 CLSGVRGSHKAFF
TRBJ2-2 TRBD1 TRBV2 CASSLQGVKAGELFF
TRBJ1-2 NA TRBV28 CASSNFNYGYTF
TRBJ2-5 TRBD2 TRBV5-1 CASSLPLTSGGEETQYF
TRBJ2-1 NA TRBV5-4 CASSLPGGSYNEQFF
TRBJ2-5 TRBD2 TRBV14 CASSRLAGAQETQYF
TRBJ1-2 TRBD1 TRBV5-1 CASSFGQGANGYTF
TRBJ2-5 TRBD1 TRBV7-2 CASSYDRGRRETQYF
TRBJ2-1 NA TRBV9 CASSVGTESYNEQFF
TRBJ1-2 NA TRBV5-4 CASSPRRLFKIGGYTF
TRBJ1-6 NA TRBV18 CASSPSFTTVYNSPLHF
TRBJ2-7 TRBD1 TRBV4-3 CASSRTPGTGAYEQYF
TRBJ2-5 NA TRBV9 CASSVDVETKTQYF
TRBJ2-7 TRBD2 TRBV10-3 CAIGTSGAYEQYF
TRBJ2-3 TRBD2 TRBV5-4 CASSRTGLAGVNGRDTQYF
TRBJ1-5 NA TRBV7-2 CASSPLPVQPQHF
TRBJ1-5 TRBD1 TRBV5-8 CASSSRTGGIKPQHF
TRBJ1-4 TRBD1 TRBV6-5 CASRRGHNEKLFF
TRBJ2-6 TRBD2 TRBV5-6 CASSLTSGGGKGGANVLTF
TRBJ1-2 NA TRBV6-1 CASSESGYTF